The clone carrying this T cell receptor beta chain came up many times. The read ends 3 residues shy of where the CDR3 ends; the end is completed using the germline J gene. This record belongs to a study of T cell clonality in common variable immunodeficiency. The CDR3 covers 14 residues. Between the trimmed V and J ends, which lost 0 bases and 6 bases, there was a span of 12 bases. Germline V gene lookup returns CDR1 DFQATT and CDR2 SNEGSKA (reference sequence). Measured with immunoSEQ multiplex PCR; TCRdb has only the in-frame clones, and not every one. Recorded here are tens of thousands of clones, none singletons.

V is TRBV20-1 and J is TRBJ2-1; D might be TRBD1 (5 bases). This clonotype was sampled from a person aged 18 to 70 in good health. Sequenced input: peripheral blood mononuclear cells. This chain's CDR3 is CSARDQGQGNEQFF. CDR3 bases read: TGCAGTGCTAGAGATCAAGGGCAGGGCAATGAG.